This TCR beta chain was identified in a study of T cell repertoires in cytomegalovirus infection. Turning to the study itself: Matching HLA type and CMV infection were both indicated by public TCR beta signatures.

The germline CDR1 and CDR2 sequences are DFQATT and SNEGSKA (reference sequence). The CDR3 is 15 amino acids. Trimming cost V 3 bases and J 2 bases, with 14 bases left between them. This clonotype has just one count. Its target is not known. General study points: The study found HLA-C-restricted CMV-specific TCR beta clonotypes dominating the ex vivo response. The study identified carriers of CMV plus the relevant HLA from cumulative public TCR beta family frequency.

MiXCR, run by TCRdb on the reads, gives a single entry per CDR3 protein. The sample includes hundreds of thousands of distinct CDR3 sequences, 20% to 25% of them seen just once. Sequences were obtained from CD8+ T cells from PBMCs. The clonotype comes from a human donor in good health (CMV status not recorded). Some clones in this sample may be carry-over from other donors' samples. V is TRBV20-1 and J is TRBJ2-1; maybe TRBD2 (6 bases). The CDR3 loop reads CSASPWTIPYNEQFF. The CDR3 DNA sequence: TGCAGTGCTAGTCCCTGGACTATTCCCTACAATGAGCAGTTCTTC.